The 5 T cell receptor beta chains presented below share a single source sample, sequenced in a study of control samples from healthy donors and cancer patients. This table comes from immunoSEQ multiplex PCR, and its TCRdb copy is limited to in-frame clones, with some not included. The repertoire holds about 120,000 clones, with 89% as singletons. Sequencing input: blood. These receptors were taken from a man aged 50 to 59 in good health.

The V and J genes are TRBV7-8 and TRBJ1-5, with D perhaps TRBD1 (5 bases). V was cut by 3 bases and J by 2 bases, with 11 bases left in between. CDR3 size: 15 residues. Germline V gives CDR1 SGHVS, CDR2 FQNEAQ. The CDR3 region is CASSLTASGNQPQHF. CDR3 DNA: TGTGCCAGCAGCTTGACAGCGTCGGGCAATCAGCCCCAGCATTTT.

This sequence joins TRBV11-3 and TRBJ2-2; 8 positions match TRBD1. Trimming removed 2 bases from V and 0 bases from J; junction bases left unmatched: 14. The germline V gene has CDR1 SGHNT and CDR2 YENEEA. The CDR3 consists of 20 residues. CDR3 in amino acids: CASSLQNPGTGFANTGELFF. The CDR3 bases are TGTGCCAGCAGCTTACAAAACCCCGGGACAGGATTCGCGAACACCGGGGAGCTGTTTTTT.

This clone was recorded once. This rearrangement joins TRBV24-1 to TRBJ2-2, with 15 nucleotides matching TRBD2. Per the germline V gene, CDR1 is KGHDR and CDR2 is SFDVKD. The CDR3 covers 19 residues. V trimming: 0 bases; J trimming: 5 bases; junction bases outside the gene matches: 6. CDR3 sequence: CATSDLRGLAGGLTGELFF. CDR3 nucleotides: TGTGCCACCAGTGATTTGCGGGGACTAGCGGGGGGACTTACCGGGGAGCTGTTTTTT.

V gene TRBV5-1 combines with J gene TRBJ1-2; D is uncertain. CDR3 size: 13 residues. The germline gives CDR1 SGHRS, CDR2 YFSETQ. The germline V and J ends were trimmed by 1 base and 1 base, with 5 bases remaining between them. Here the CDR3 DNA reads TGCGCCAGCAGCTTGCCAGATAACTATGGCTACACCTTC. Protein: CASSLPDNYGYTF.

The V call is TRBV20-1, the J call TRBJ2-7; no firm D call. The CDR3 is 11 residues long. Trimming stripped 1 base from V and 3 bases from J, with 4 bases between. Germline V gives CDR1 DFQATT, CDR2 SNEGSKA (reference sequence). The CDR3 here is CSARGNYEQYF. The CDR3 DNA is TGCAGTGCTAGAGGCAACTACGAGCAGTACTTC.